This T cell receptor beta chain is from a study of shared clonotypes between healthy human individuals. TCRdb keeps only in-frame clones here, not all; method: immunoSEQ multiplex PCR. The sample lists 300,000 to 400,000 clones, 74% occurring once. CDR3 length equals 14 residues. In germline, CDR1 is SQVTM, CDR2 ANQGSEA. The ends lost 2 bases at V and 7 bases at J; junction bases unmatched: 4. The sequence came from a man aged 25-40 years in good health. The chain is built from TRBV29-1 and TRBJ2-1; TRBD2 matches 11 bases. The sequenced sample was memory CD4+ T cells sorted from blood. Subset: CD45RA-negative fraction. CDR3 region: CSVERLAGLNEQFF. Written as DNA, the CDR3 is TGCAGCGTTGAACGACTAGCGGGACTGAATGAGCAGTTCTTC.